This TCR beta chain is from a study of blood T cell repertoires in COVID-19. Some clones are missing from TCRdb's copy, which holds only in-frame ones; the method was immunoSEQ multiplex PCR. The table has about 80,000 clones, 60% to 80% seen once. Germline V gene data show CDR1 as MNHNS and CDR2 as SASEGT. The CDR3 loop spans 15 amino acids. The V gene end was trimmed by 3 bases and the J gene end by 4 bases; junction bases not matched to a gene: 7. This sequence originates from a man in his sixties or seventies with active or convalescent COVID-19. Sequences were obtained from peripheral blood. V is TRBV6-1 and J is TRBJ2-7, with 9 bases lining up with TRBD1. The CDR3 region is CASSEGGQGTYEQYF. As DNA, the CDR3 is TGTGCCAGCAGTGAGGGGGGACAGGGTACGTACGAGCAGTACTTC.